Below, one T cell receptor (beta chain) is given with its context. Clones were sequenced by immunoSEQ multiplex PCR, and TCRdb holds only the in-frame ones, with some missing. The sample includes around 300,000 clones, about 85% seen only once; the top ten take 2% to 3%. Looked up from germline, CDR1 is SGHAT and CDR2 is FQDESV (reference sequence). The CDR3 is 16 residues long. With 2 bases clipped from V and 0 bases from J, the junction kept 1 base outside the gene matches. Adults between about 18 and 95 years of age took part from 24 US areas. Assignments of participants to cohorts depended upon their own reported clinical history. Recovered participants had two consecutive negative NP/OP PCR tests, healthcare professional clearance, or symptom resolution. These data originate in a study of blood T cell repertoires in COVID-19. As for the study in general: Collection of acute and convalescent COVID-19 samples took place in the United States, Italy and Spain.

Sequencing was performed on PBMCs or T cells enriched from blood (not recorded which). The J gene is TRBJ2-2, the V gene TRBV11-1, with TRBD2 matching over 9 bases. This clonotype was obtained from a woman aged 45-60 years who had recovered from COVID-19. The CDR3 nucleotides are TGTGCCAGCAGCTTAACTAGCGGGCCGAACACCGGGGAGCTGTTTTTT. Translated: CASSLTSGPNTGELFF. Variable domain in full (rest from reference TRBV11-1 and TRBJ2-2): EAEVAQSPRYKITEKSQAVAFWCDPISGHATLYWYRQILGQGPELLVQFQDESVVDDSQLPKDRFSAERLKGVDSTLKIQPAELGDSAMYLCASSLTSGPNTGELFFGEGSRLTVL.